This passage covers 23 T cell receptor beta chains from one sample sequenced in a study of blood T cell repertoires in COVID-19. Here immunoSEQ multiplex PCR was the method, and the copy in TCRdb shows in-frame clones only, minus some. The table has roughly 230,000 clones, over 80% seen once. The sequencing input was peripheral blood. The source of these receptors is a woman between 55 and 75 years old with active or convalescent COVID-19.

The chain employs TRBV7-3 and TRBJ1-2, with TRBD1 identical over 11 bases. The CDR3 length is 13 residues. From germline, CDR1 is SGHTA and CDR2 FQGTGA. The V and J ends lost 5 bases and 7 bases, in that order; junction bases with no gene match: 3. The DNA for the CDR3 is TGTGCCAGCAGCCCGGACAGGGGGCTTGGCTACACCTTC. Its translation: CASSPDRGLGYTF.

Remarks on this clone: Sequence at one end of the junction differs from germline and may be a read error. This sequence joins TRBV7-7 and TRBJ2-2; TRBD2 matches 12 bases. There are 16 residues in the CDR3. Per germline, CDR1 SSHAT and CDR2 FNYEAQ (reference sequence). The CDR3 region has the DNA TGTGCTAGCAGCTCGACTAGCGGGGGATTCTCCGGGGAGCTGTTTTTT. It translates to CASSSTSGGFSGELFF.

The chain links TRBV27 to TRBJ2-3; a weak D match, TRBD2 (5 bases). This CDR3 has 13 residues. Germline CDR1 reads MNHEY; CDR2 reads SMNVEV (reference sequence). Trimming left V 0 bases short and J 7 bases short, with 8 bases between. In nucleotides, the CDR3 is TGTGCCAGCAGTTTATCAGGACTCAATACGCAGTATTTT. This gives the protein CASSLSGLNTQYF.

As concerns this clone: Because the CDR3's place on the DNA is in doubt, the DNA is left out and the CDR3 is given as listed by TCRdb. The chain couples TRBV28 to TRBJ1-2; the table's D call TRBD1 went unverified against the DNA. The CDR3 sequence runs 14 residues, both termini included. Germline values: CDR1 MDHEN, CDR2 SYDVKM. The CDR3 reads CASSSSDRTYGYTF.

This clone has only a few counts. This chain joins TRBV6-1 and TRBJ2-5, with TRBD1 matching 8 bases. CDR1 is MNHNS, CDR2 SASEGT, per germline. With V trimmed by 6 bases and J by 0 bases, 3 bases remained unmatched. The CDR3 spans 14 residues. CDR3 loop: CASSDRGNQETQYF. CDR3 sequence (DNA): TGTGCCAGCAGCGACAGGGGCAACCAAGAGACCCAGTACTTC.

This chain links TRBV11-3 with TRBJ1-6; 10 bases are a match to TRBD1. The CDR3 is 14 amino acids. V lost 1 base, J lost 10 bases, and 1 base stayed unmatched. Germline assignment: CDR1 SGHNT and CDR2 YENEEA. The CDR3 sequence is CASSLGDRGSPLHF. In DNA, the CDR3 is TGTGCCAGCAGCTTAGGGGACAGGGGATCACCCCTCCACTTT.

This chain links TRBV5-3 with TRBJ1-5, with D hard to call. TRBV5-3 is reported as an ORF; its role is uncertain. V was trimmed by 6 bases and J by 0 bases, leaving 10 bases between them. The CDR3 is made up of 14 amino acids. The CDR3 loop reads CARKSANSNQPQHF. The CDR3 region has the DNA TGTGCCAGAAAATCCGCTAATAGCAATCAGCCCCAGCATTTT.

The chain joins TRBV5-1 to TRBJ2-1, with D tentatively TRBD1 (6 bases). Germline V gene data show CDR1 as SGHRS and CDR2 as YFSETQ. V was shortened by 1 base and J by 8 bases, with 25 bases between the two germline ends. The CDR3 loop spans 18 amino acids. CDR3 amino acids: CASSLPRRGRDKIYEQFF. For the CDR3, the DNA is TGCGCCAGCAGCTTGCCCCGCAGAGGCAGGGACAAGATCTATGAGCAGTTCTTC. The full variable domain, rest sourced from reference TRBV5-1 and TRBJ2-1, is KAGVTQTPRYLIKTRGQQVTLSCSPISGHRSVSWYQQTPGQGLQFLFEYFSETQRNKGNFPGRFSGRQFSNSRSEMNVSTLELGDSALYLCASSLPRRGRDKIYEQFFGPGTRLTVL.

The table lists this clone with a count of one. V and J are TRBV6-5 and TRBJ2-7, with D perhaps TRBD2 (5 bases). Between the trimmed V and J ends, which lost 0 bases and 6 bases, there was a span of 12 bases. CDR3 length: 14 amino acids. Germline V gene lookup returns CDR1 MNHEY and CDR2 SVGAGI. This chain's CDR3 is CASSYSSGVREQYF. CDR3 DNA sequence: TGTGCCAGCAGTTACTCCTCCGGGGTACGCGAGCAGTACTTC.

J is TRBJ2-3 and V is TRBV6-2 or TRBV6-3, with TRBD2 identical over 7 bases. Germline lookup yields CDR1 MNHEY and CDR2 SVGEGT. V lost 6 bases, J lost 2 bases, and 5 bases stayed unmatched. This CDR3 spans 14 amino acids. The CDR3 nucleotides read TGTGCCAGCAGCACTAGCGTTAACACAGATACGCAGTATTTT. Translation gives CASSTSVNTDTQYF.

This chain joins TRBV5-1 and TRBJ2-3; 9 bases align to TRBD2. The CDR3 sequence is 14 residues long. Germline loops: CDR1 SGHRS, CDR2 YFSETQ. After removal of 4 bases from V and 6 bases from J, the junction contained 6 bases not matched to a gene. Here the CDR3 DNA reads TGCGCCAGCAGCCACCCCCTAGCGGGGGATACGCAGTATTTT. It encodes CASSHPLAGDTQYF.

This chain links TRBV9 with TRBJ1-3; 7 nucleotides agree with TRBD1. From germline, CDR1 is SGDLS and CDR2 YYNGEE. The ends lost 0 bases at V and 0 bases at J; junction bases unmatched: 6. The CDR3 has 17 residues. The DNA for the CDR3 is TGTGCCAGCAGCGTAGAAGGACAGGCGAACTCTGGAAACACCATATATTTT. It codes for CASSVEGQANSGNTIYF.

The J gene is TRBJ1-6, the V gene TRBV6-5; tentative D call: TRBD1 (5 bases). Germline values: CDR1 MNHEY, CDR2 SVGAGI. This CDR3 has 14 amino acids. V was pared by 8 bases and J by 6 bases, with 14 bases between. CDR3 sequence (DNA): TGTGCCAGCCAGGATGACAGATCTAATTCACCCCTCCACTTT. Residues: CASQDDRSNSPLHF.

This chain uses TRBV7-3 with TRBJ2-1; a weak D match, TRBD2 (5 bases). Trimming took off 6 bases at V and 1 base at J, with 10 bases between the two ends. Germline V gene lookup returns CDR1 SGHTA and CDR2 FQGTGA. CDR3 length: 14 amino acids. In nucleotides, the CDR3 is TGTGCCAGCAGTTTACGGGGATCCTACAATGAGCAGTTCTTC. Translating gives CASSLRGSYNEQFF.

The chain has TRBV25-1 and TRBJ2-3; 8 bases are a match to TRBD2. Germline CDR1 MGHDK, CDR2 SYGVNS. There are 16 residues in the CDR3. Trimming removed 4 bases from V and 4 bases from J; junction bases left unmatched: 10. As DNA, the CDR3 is TGTGCCAGCAGTGCCACTAGCGGAGGCGGGCCAGATACGCAGTATTTT. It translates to CASSATSGGGPDTQYF.

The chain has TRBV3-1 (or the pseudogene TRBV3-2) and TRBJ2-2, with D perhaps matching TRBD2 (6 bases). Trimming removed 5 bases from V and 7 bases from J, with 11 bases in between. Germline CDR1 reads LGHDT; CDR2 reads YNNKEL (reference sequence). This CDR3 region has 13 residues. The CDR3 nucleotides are TGTGCCAGCAGCTTAGTGGGACTCGGGGAGCTGTTTTTT. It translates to CASSLVGLGELFF.

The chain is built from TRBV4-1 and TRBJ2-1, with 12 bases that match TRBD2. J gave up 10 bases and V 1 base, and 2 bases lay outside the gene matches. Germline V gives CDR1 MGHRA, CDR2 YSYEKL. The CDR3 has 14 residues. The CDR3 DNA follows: TGCGCCAGCAGCCAAGCACTAGCGGGAGGCGAGCAGTTCTTC. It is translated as CASSQALAGGEQFF.

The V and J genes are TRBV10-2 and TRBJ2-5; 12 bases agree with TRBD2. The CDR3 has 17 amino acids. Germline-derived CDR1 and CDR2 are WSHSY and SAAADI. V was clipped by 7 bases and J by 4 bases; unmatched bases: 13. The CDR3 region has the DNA TGCGCCAGCAATAAGGGAGCTAGCGGGAGGGGTAGAGAGACCCAGTACTTC. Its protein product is CASNKGASGRGRETQYF.

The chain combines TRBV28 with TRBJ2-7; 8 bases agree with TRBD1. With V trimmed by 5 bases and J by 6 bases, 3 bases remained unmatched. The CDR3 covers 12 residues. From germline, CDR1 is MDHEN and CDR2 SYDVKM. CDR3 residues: CASSDRGGEQYV. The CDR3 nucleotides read TGTGCCAGCAGTGACAGGGGCGGCGAGCAGTACGTC.

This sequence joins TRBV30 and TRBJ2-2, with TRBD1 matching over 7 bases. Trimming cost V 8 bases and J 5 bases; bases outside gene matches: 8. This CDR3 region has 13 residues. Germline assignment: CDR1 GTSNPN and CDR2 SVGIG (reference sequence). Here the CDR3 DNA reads TGTGCCAGAGGGACAGTCTCGACCGGGGAGCTGTTTTTT. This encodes CARGTVSTGELFF.

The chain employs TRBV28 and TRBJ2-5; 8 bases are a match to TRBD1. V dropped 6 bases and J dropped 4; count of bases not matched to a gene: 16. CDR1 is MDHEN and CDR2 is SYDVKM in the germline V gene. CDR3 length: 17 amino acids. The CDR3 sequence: CASRNLNLRGRRETQYF. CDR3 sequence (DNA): TGTGCCAGCAGGAACCTAAACCTCAGGGGGCGCCGAGAGACCCAGTACTTC.

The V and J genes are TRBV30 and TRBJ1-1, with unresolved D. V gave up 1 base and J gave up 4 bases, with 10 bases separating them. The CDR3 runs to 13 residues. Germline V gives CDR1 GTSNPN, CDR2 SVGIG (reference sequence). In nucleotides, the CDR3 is TGTGCCTGGAGTGGGCAGGAGGGCACTGAAGCTTTCTTT. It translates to CAWSGQEGTEAFF. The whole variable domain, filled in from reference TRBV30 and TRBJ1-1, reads SQTIHQWPATLVQPVGSPLSLECTVEGTSNPNLYWYRQAAGRGLQLLFYSVGIGQISSEVPQNLSASRPQDRQFILSSKKLLLSDSGFYLCAWSGQEGTEAFFGQGTRLTVV.

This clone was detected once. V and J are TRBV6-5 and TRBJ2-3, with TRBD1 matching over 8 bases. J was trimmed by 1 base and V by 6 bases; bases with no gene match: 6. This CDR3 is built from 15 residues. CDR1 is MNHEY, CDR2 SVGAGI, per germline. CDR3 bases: TGTGCCAGCAGCGGACAGGGTCTCGGCACAGATACGCAGTATTTT. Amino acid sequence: CASSGQGLGTDTQYF.